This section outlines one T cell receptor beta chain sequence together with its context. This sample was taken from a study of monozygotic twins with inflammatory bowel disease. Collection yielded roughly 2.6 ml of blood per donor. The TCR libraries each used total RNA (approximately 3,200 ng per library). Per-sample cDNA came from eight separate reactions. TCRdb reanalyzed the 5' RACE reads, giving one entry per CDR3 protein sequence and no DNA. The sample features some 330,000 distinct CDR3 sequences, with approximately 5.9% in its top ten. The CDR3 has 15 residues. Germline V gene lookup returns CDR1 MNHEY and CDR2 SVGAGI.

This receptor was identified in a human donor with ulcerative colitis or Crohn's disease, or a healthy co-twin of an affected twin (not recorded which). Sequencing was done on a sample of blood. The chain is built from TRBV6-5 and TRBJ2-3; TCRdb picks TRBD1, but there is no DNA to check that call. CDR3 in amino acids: CASSYTGSSTDTQYF.